Presented here are 13 T cell receptor beta chains from one specimen sequenced in a study of read filtering for tumor transcriptome and immune sequencing. Molecular barcoded adaptors covering alpha/delta and beta/gamma chains were used on about 0.4 ug RNA. TCRdb passed the reads through MiXCR, listing each CDR3 protein once. The table shows about 38,000 distinct CDR3 sequences, with about 14% occurring only once. What was sequenced was a population of CD138-negative cells sorted from bone marrow. These receptors all stem from a donor at least 40 years old with multiple myeloma.

This clonotype was seen many times. Given the absence of the conserved phenylalanine or tryptophan at the CDR3 end, a read error is likely. The chain is built from TRBV2 and TRBJ2-3; D not certain. This CDR3 region has 15 residues. The V end was cut by 6 bases, the J end by 4 bases, with 17 bases between. Germline V gene lookup returns CDR1 SNHLY and CDR2 FYNNEI. The DNA of the CDR3 is TGTGCCAGCAGAAGGACGGACCACCCGCCAGATACGCAGTATTCT. Its protein product is CASRRTDHPPDTQYS.

Many counts were recorded for this clonotype. V is TRBV4-1 and J is TRBJ1-2; weak D call: TRBD1 (5 bases). Trimming removed 0 bases from V and 5 bases from J, with 10 bases in between. This CDR3 contains 14 residues. CDR1 and CDR2 from the germline V gene are MGHRA and YSYEKL. The CDR3 region has the DNA TGCGCCAGCAGCCAAGATCAGGGAAGGTATGGCTACACCTTC. Its translation is CASSQDQGRYGYTF.

A remark on this clonotype: One end of the junction varies from germline; a read error may be responsible. V is TRBV12-3 or TRBV12-4 and J is TRBJ1-1; D not certain. The CDR3 runs 13 residues. The CDR3 loop reads CACRSGIFAEAFF. CDR3 DNA: TGTGCCTGCAGATCCGGGATATTCGCTGAAGCTTTCTTT.

This clonotype was seen a few times. This may stem from a read error, because a much larger clone lies one nucleotide away. The chain links TRBV20-1 to TRBJ1-1, with a weak D call TRBD1 (5 bases). There are 13 residues in the CDR3. From germline, CDR1 is DFQATT and CDR2 SNEGSKA (reference sequence). The CDR3 DNA reads as TGCAGTGCCACCCCAGGGATCAGCACTGAAGCTCTCTTT. It encodes CSATPGISTEALF.

This clonotype was detected ten times or more. The genes are TRBV20-1 and TRBJ2-1; D possibly corresponds to TRBD2 (6 bases). Trimming left V 5 bases short and J 4 bases short, with 12 bases between. CDR3 size: 13 residues. Germline V gene sequence: CDR1 DFQATT, CDR2 SNEGSKA (reference sequence). The CDR3 loop reads CSADRAGYNEQFF. DNA for the CDR3: TGCAGTGCTGATCGGGCGGGGTACAATGAGCAGTTCTTC.

The chain's CDR3 is CASSLGAGPEAFF. CDR3 nucleotides: TGCGCCAGCAGCTTGGGGGCAGGGCCTGAAGCTTTCTTT. The gene calls are TRBV5-1 and TRBJ1-1; possible D gene TRBD1, 5 bases. Trimming removed 0 bases from V and 6 bases from J, with 9 bases in between. The germline V gene has CDR1 SGHRS and CDR2 YFSETQ. The CDR3 extends over 13 amino acids.

This clonotype has at least ten counts. The chain recombines TRBV4-2 with TRBJ2-1; TRBD2 aligns across 13 bases. Germline CDR1 reads LGHNA; CDR2 reads YNFKEQ. This CDR3 contains 18 residues. V trimming: 0 bases; J trimming: 5 bases; junction bases outside the gene matches: 7. The CDR3 nucleotides are TGTGCCAGCAGCCAAGAGGGGACTAGCGGGGCCCTCCACAATGAGCAGTTCTTC. Its translation is CASSQEGTSGALHNEQFF.

This clonotype turned up a few times. The DNA is omitted, as the CDR3 cannot be located on it reliably, and the CDR3 follows TCRdb's listing. The V call is TRBV7-9, the J call TRBJ2-7; the table's D call TRBD1 went unverified against the DNA. Germline V gives CDR1 SEHNR, CDR2 FQNEAQ (reference sequence). The CDR3 is 14 amino acids in total, end residues counted. The CDR3 region is CASSFGTGATREYF.

Many counts were recorded for this clonotype. The chain couples TRBV27 to TRBJ2-5, with 9 bases lining up with TRBD2. The CDR3 runs to 16 residues. The V gene end was trimmed by 6 bases and the J gene end by 0 bases; junction bases not matched to a gene: 8. The germline gives CDR1 MNHEY, CDR2 SMNVEV (reference sequence). CDR3 sequence (DNA): TGTGCCAGCAGCCTTAGCGGGGGCCGGTACCAAGAGACCCAGTACTTC. Protein sequence: CASSLSGGRYQETQYF.

This clonotype was seen ten or more times. The CDR3 loop is CASSSGPRETQYF. CDR3 bases: TGTGCCAGCAGCTCCGGACCCCGAGAGACCCAGTACTTC. The chain links TRBV7-2 to TRBJ2-5; the D is unclear. The CDR3 is made up of 13 amino acids. Deletions cut 4 bases from V and 4 bases from J, with 10 bases between. Germline values: CDR1 SGHTA, CDR2 FQGNSA.

This clonotype was observed at least ten times. The J gene is TRBJ2-1, the V gene TRBV7-9, with TRBD1 identical over 10 bases. Germline CDR1 reads SEHNR; CDR2 reads FQNEAQ (reference sequence). With 3 bases clipped from V and 7 bases from J, the junction kept 18 bases outside the gene matches. This CDR3 is 19 amino acids long. CDR3 residues: CASSFSSGQGRSGSNEQFF. The CDR3 DNA follows: TGTGCCAGCAGCTTTTCGTCGGGACAGGGGAGGTCCGGGTCTAATGAGCAGTTCTTC.

Comments on this clonotype: This could be a read error, since a much larger clone is one nucleotide away. The chain employs TRBV15 and TRBJ1-2, with a possible D match to TRBD1 (6 bases). Germline CDR1 reads LNHNV; CDR2 reads YYDKDF (reference sequence). This CDR3 region has 17 residues. V gave up 3 bases and J gave up 7 bases, with 24 bases separating them. The CDR3 region has the DNA TGTGCCACCAGCAGGACATATGACCAGGGGATGGTCTGTGGCTACACCTTC. Its protein is CATSRTYDQGMVCGYTF. The whole variable domain, filled in from reference TRBV15 and TRBJ1-2, reads DAMVIQNPRYQVTQFGKPVTLSCSQTLNHNVMYWYQQKSSQAPKLLFHYYDKDFNNEADTPDNFQSRRPNTSFCFLDIRSPGLGDTAMYLCATSRTYDQGMVCGYTFGSGTRLTVV.

The chain joins TRBV18 to TRBJ2-3; no definite D call. This CDR3 contains 14 residues. Germline CDR1 reads KGHSH; CDR2 reads LQKENI. V dropped 0 bases and J dropped 6 bases, with 10 bases sitting between them. In nucleotides, the CDR3 is TGTGCCAGCTCACCACCACCATATCCGGATACGCAGTATTTT. Protein: CASSPPPYPDTQYF. Full variable domain (rest looked up from reference TRBV18 and TRBJ2-3): NAGVMQNPRHLVRRRGQEARLRCSPMKGHSHVYWYRQLPEEGLKFMVYLQKENIIDESGMPKERFSAEFPKEGPSILRIQQVVRGDSAAYFCASSPPPYPDTQYFGPGTRLTVL.